This TCR beta chain is from a study of blood T cells in healthy people across ages. Regarding the study as a whole: Diversity of TCR beta correlated strongly with naive T cell percentage. The long-lived group displayed more naive CD4+ cells, plus higher diversity, than the aged donors did.

Trimming took 3 bases from V and 1 from J, leaving 21 bases between them. The CDR3 runs 18 residues. Germline lookup yields CDR1 ENHRY and CDR2 SYGVKD. Combining a sample-barcoded 5' primer with a J-beta primer mix, a second PCR ran for roughly 7 to 11 cycles. Template switching added a 12-random-nucleotide identifier to every cDNA molecule. Sequencing recovered at least 2.5 million CDR3-containing paired-end reads from each sample. One entry per CDR3 protein, called by TCRdb with MiXCR from the 5' RACE reads. Here the sample spans over 1,500,000 distinct CDR3 sequences, about two fifths being singletons. This clonotype occurred a few times. Its antigen remains unidentified.

The receptor was isolated from a human donor in good health. Sequencing was carried out using blood. V gene TRBV10-3 combines with J gene TRBJ1-2; D is perhaps TRBD1 (5 bases). The CDR3 DNA is TGTGCCATCAGTGACCAAATCGGAGCCGGGCAGGGTAACTATGGCTACACCTTC. Protein product: CAISDQIGAGQGNYGYTF.